This TCR beta chain came from a study of cytomegalovirus exposure and HLA in healthy donors. In the study overall: Both the 100 to 150 validation repertoires and the approximately 620 first-cohort repertoires used the same platform, as reported by a later analysis. Study results and caveats: The CMV antigen specificity of a few CMV-associated chains was confirmed through in vitro analysis.

As concerns this clone: No antigen is known for it. In the same sample, other DNA sequences code for this CDR3.

Germline lookup yields CDR1 SQVTM and CDR2 ANQGSEA. This CDR3 is built from 12 residues. Trimming took 7 bases from V and 0 from J, leaving 9 bases between them. The method was immunoSEQ multiplex PCR; TCRdb's version includes in-frame clones alone and lacks a portion of them. The sample lists 150,000 to 250,000 clones, around 80% occurring once. This receptor was obtained from a woman between 25 and 40 years old in good health and CMV-seronegative. The sample taken for sequencing was PBMCs. V is TRBV29-1 and J is TRBJ1-2; TRBD1 might be the D (6 bases). CDR3 nucleotides: TGCAGCGCAGGGACATCTAACTATGGCTACACCTTC. Translated: CSAGTSNYGYTF.